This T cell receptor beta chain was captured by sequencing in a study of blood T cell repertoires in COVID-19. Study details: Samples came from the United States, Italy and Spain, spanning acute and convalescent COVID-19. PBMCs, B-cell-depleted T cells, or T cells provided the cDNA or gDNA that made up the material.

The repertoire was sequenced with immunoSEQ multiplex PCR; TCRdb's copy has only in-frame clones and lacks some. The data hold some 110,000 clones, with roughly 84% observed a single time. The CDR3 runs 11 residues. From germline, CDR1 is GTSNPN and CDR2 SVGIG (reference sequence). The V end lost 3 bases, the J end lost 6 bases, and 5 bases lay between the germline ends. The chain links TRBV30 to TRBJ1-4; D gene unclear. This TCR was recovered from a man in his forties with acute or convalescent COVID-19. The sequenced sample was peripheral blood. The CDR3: CAWSDYEKLFF. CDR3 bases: TGTGCCTGGAGCGACTATGAAAAACTGTTTTTT.